The subject of this entry is one T cell receptor (beta chain). As yet, its antigen is unknown. This record comes from a study of T cells in localized non-small cell lung cancer. Study-level results: Of the tissues analyzed, uninvolved adjacent lung showed maximal T cell clonality, greater than tumor.

Assay used: immunoSEQ multiplex PCR; TCRdb lists only in-frame clones, some missing. Among 650 to 800 clones, 20% to 30% were seen once, and the ten largest hold just over 15%. Germline CDR1 and CDR2: SGHNT and YENEEA. The CDR3 extends over 15 amino acids. With 3 bases removed from V and 0 bases from J, the gap between germline ends came to 8 bases. The specimen comprised normal lung tissue next to the tumor, sampled before any cancer treatment. The chain couples TRBV11-3 to TRBJ2-2; D is possibly TRBD2 (5 bases). This TCR derives from a woman aged 35-75 years with stage I squamous cell lung carcinoma. CDR3: CASSFEGANTGELFF. CDR3 DNA sequence: TGTGCCAGCAGCTTCGAGGGCGCGAACACCGGGGAGCTGTTTTTT.